Presented here are 20 T cell receptor beta chains from one specimen sequenced in a study of long-term antiretroviral therapy in people with HIV. Runs used v3.0 of the immunoSEQ assay and were done at survey level. The table came from immunoSEQ multiplex PCR; TCRdb's copy has only in-frame clones and leaves some out. The table includes about 25,000 clones, roughly three quarters detected once. Material: unsorted PBMCs, obtained 2.1 years after starting antiretroviral therapy. These TCRs come from a man younger than 45 with HIV.

The rearrangement joins TRBV7-9 to TRBJ2-1; 7 positions agree with TRBD2. The trim removed 6 bases at V and 3 bases at J, leaving 11 bases unmatched. Germline lookup yields CDR1 SEHNR and CDR2 FQNEAQ (reference sequence). This CDR3 region has 16 residues. The CDR3 spells CASSPGRLADYNEQFF. The CDR3 coding sequence is TGTGCCAGCAGTCCAGGGAGGCTAGCGGACTACAATGAGCAGTTCTTC.

This chain links TRBV29-1 with TRBJ1-1; D gene unclear. Trimming removed 8 bases at V and 1 base at J, with 11 bases between. The CDR3 runs 12 residues. Germline CDR1 and CDR2: SQVTM and ANQGSEA. CDR3 in amino acids: CSLRRGNTEAFF. DNA of the CDR3: TGCAGCCTCCGACGGGGGAACACTGAAGCTTTCTTT. The full variable domain, in which reference TRBV29-1 and TRBJ1-1 provide the parts outside the CDR3, is SAVISQKPSRDICQRGTSLTIQCQVDSQVTMMFWYRQQPGQSLTLIATANQGSEATYESGFVIDKFPISRPNLTFSTLTVSNMSPEDSSIYLCSLRRGNTEAFFGQGTRLTVV.

The V call is TRBV5-6, the J call TRBJ2-7; 8 positions agree with TRBD2. Germline lookup yields CDR1 SGHDT and CDR2 YYEEEE. There are 14 residues in the CDR3. V gave up 4 bases and J gave up 3 bases; unmatched junction bases: 6. The CDR3 sequence: CASSPRSGGYEQYF. The CDR3 DNA reads TGTGCCAGCAGCCCGAGGAGCGGGGGCTACGAGCAGTACTTC. The entire variable domain, with the rest obtained from reference TRBV5-6 and TRBJ2-7, is as follows: DAGVTQSPTHLIKTRGQQVTLRCSPKSGHDTVSWYQQALGQGPQFIFQYYEEEERQRGNFPDRFSGHQFPNYSSELNVNALLLGDSALYLCASSPRSGGYEQYFGPGTRLTVT.

V gene TRBV15 combines with J gene TRBJ2-5; 8 bases fit TRBD2. CDR1 LNHNV and CDR2 YYDKDF come from the germline V gene (reference sequence). The V segment lost 3 bases and the J segment 4 bases; nucleotides outside the gene matches: 13. The CDR3 consists of 17 residues. Written as DNA, the CDR3 is TGTGCCACCAGCAGGGCGAGCGGCGGGAGGCGACGAGAGACCCAGTACTTC. Translated, it gives CATSRASGGRRRETQYF.

V gene TRBV6-6 combines with J gene TRBJ1-5, with a weak D call TRBD1 (6 bases). CDR1 is MNHNY, CDR2 SVGAGI, per germline (reference sequence). This CDR3 is built from 15 residues. Trimming shortened V by 9 bases and J by 4 bases, and 19 bases separated the two germline ends. Here the CDR3 reads CASTGSWGLNQPQHF. In DNA form, the CDR3 reads TGTGCCAGTACAGGGTCATGGGGCCTTAATCAGCCCCAGCATTTT.

The J gene is TRBJ2-7, the V gene TRBV7-2; 8 bases match TRBD2. The germline V gene encodes CDR1 SGHTA and CDR2 FQGNSA. The J segment lost 4 bases and the V segment lost 5 bases, leaving 10 bases of the junction unmatched. There are 15 residues in the CDR3. The CDR3, as DNA: TGTGCCAGCAGCCAATCACTAGCGGAACGTTACGAGCAGTACTTC. Its protein is CASSQSLAERYEQYF.

The rearrangement joins TRBV5-4 to TRBJ2-7; 9 nucleotides line up with TRBD2. CDR3 length: 17 residues. V shed 3 bases and J 2 bases; nucleotides not matched to a gene: 12. CDR1 is SGHNT and CDR2 is YYREEE in the germline V gene (reference sequence). The chain's CDR3 is CASSSPGSGSKTYEQYF. The CDR3 DNA is TGTGCCAGCAGCTCCCCGGGTAGCGGGAGTAAAACCTACGAGCAGTACTTC.

The V and J genes are TRBV7-9 and TRBJ2-7; 10 nucleotides match TRBD1. The germline CDR1 and CDR2 sequences are SEHNR and FQNEAQ (reference sequence). Unmatched junction bases numbered 2, after V lost 4 bases and J lost 2 bases. CDR3 length: 14 amino acids. The CDR3 loop reads CASSSDRGTYEQYF. The CDR3 coding sequence is TGTGCCAGCAGCTCGGACAGGGGGACCTACGAGCAGTACTTC.

The genes are TRBV7-2 and TRBJ2-2, with D possibly being TRBD1 or TRBD2 (7 bases each). Germline assignment: CDR1 SGHTA and CDR2 FQGNSA. The CDR3 is 17 amino acids. V dropped 2 bases and J dropped 7 bases, with 20 bases sitting between them. This CDR3 reads CASSLLGGGHRGGELFF. CDR3 bases: TGTGCCAGCAGCTTATTAGGGGGGGGACACAGGGGCGGGGAGCTGTTTTTT.

This clone was observed a few times. The chain links TRBV19 to TRBJ1-5; D is uncertain. V lost 6 bases and J lost 5, with 17 bases in between. CDR3 size: 15 residues. The germline V gene encodes CDR1 LNHDA and CDR2 SQIVND (reference sequence). The CDR3: CASREREREDQPQHF. CDR3 DNA sequence: TGTGCCAGTAGGGAACGGGAACGGGAGGATCAGCCCCAGCATTTT.

The chain employs TRBV7-9 and TRBJ2-2; D gene uncertain. Trimming shortened V by 1 base and J by 1 base, and 10 bases separated the two germline ends. The germline gives CDR1 SEHNR, CDR2 FQNEAQ (reference sequence). This CDR3 region has 16 residues. CDR3 protein: CASSLDLDMNTGELFF. The CDR3 bases are TGTGCCAGCAGCTTAGACCTAGATATGAACACCGGGGAGCTGTTTTTT.

The chain employs TRBV25-1 and TRBJ1-1; perhaps TRBD1 as D (5 bases). Trimming took off 1 base at V and 4 bases at J, with 22 bases between the two ends. This CDR3 comprises 18 residues. The V gene's germline CDR1 is MGHDK and CDR2 SYGVNS. CDR3 DNA: TGTGCCAGCAGTGAATCGAGTAGGGGCTTAAGAGGGAGCACTGAAGCTTTCTTT. Translating it yields CASSESSRGLRGSTEAFF.

The rearrangement joins TRBV6-6 to TRBJ2-3; D unclear. The germline gives CDR1 MNHNY, CDR2 SVGAGI (reference sequence). The CDR3 extends over 15 amino acids. V gave up 0 bases and J gave up 0 bases, with 7 bases separating them. The CDR3 loop is CASSYSRVSTDTQYF. Written as DNA, the CDR3 is TGTGCCAGCAGTTACTCGCGCGTTAGCACAGATACGCAGTATTTT.

The chain links TRBV5-5 to TRBJ2-5; 7 bases are shared with TRBD1. J was trimmed by 1 base and V by 4 bases; bases with no gene match: 10. This CDR3 has 16 amino acids. CDR1 is SGHKS and CDR2 is YYEKEE in the germline V gene (reference sequence). The CDR3 DNA sequence: TGTGCCAGCAGCCATTTATTAGGGACAGTCCAAGAGACCCAGTACTTC. It encodes CASSHLLGTVQETQYF.

The chain is built from TRBV4-3 and TRBJ2-1, with D tentatively TRBD1 (6 bases). CDR3 length equals 18 residues. Per the germline V gene, CDR1 is LGHNA and CDR2 is YSLEER. The V and J ends lost 0 bases and 0 bases respectively, with 15 bases between them. The CDR3 region is CASSQDPWTADSYNEQFF. CDR3 coding DNA: TGCGCCAGCAGCCAAGATCCTTGGACAGCCGACTCCTACAATGAGCAGTTCTTC.

This chain joins TRBV9 and TRBJ2-7, with 7 bases fitting TRBD1. In germline, CDR1 is SGDLS, CDR2 YYNGEE. With 0 bases clipped from V and 4 bases from J, the junction kept 7 bases outside the gene matches. CDR3 length: 15 amino acids. The CDR3, as DNA: TGTGCCAGCAGCGTAGCGGAAGGGGGCGCATACGAGCAGTACTTC. Translating it yields CASSVAEGGAYEQYF.

The chain's CDR3 is CASSDSSSGRVDTQYF. CDR3 sequence (DNA): TGTGCCAGCAGTGACAGTAGTAGCGGGAGAGTAGATACGCAGTATTTT. The rearrangement links TRBV6-4 to TRBJ2-3; 9 bases are shared with TRBD2. Germline values: CDR1 MRHNA, CDR2 SNTAGT. The length of the CDR3 is 16 residues. V lost 2 bases, J lost 5 bases, and 8 bases stayed unmatched.

The chain carries TRBV5-1 and TRBJ2-2; a possible D gene is TRBD2 (6 bases). Trimming shortened V by 5 bases and J by 2 bases, and 13 bases separated the two germline ends. CDR1 and CDR2 (germline): SGHRS, YFSETQ. The CDR3 totals 15 residues. For the CDR3, the DNA is TGCGCCAGCAGGGAATCGGGACTTAACACCGGGGAGCTGTTTTTT. Its protein is CASRESGLNTGELFF.

This rearrangement joins TRBV5-1 to TRBJ2-2; the D gene could be TRBD1 or TRBD2 (6 bases each). Trimming removed 2 bases at V and 0 bases at J, with 14 bases between. CDR1 is SGHRS, CDR2 YFSETQ, per germline. CDR3 length equals 17 residues. The CDR3 here is CASSLEGGSSNTGELFF. Here the CDR3 DNA reads TGCGCCAGCAGCTTAGAGGGGGGCAGCTCGAACACCGGGGAGCTGTTTTTT.

The chain joins TRBV28 to TRBJ1-3; D not resolved. This CDR3 comprises 14 residues. Looked up from germline, CDR1 is MDHEN and CDR2 is SYDVKM. Trimming stripped 6 bases from V and 0 bases from J, with 9 bases between. This chain's CDR3 is CASSLHHSGNTIYF. CDR3 in DNA: TGTGCCAGCAGCCTACACCACTCTGGAAACACCATATATTTT.